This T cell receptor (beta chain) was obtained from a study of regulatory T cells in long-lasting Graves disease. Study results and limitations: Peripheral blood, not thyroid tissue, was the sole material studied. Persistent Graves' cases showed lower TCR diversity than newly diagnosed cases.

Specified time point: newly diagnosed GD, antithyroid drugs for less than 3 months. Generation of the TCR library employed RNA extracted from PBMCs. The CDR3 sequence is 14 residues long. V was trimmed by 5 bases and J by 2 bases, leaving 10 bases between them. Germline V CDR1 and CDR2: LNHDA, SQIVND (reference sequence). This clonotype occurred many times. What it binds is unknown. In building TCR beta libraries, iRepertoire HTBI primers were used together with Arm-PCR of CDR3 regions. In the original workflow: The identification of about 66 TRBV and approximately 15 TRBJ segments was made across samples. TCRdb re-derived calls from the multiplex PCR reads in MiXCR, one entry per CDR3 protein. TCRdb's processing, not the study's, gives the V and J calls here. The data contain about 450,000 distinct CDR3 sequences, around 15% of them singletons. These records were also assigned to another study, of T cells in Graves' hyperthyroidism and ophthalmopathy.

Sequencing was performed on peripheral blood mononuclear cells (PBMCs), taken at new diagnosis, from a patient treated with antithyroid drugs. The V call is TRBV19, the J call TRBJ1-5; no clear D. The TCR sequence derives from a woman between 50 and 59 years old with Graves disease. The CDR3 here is CASSLPQGNQPQHF. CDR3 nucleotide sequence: TGTGCCAGTAGTCTTCCGCAGGGCAATCAGCCCCAGCATTTT.